The T cell receptor beta chain under discussion was sequenced for a study of radiotherapy plus CTLA-4 blockade in lung cancer. V lost 8 bases to trimming and J lost 5 bases, with 18 bases between them. The CDR3 runs to 14 residues. Germline V gene lookup returns CDR1 PRHDT and CDR2 FYEKMQ (reference sequence). Sequencing was performed with immunoSEQ multiplex PCR; in TCRdb, only in-frame clones are kept and a portion is missing. The sample holds 90,000 or so clones; around 83% are singletons and the top ten take 0.82%. Sequences were derived from peripheral blood, sampled from a patient treated with radiotherapy plus ipilimumab. The receptor was derived from a human donor with non-small cell lung cancer who had stable disease on radiotherapy plus ipilimumab. The chain uses TRBV13 and TRBJ1-1; tentatively, D is TRBD1 (6 bases). The CDR3 sequence: CASGIGGRGTEAFF. The CDR3, as DNA: TGTGCCAGCGGAATAGGGGGAAGGGGTACTGAAGCTTTCTTT.